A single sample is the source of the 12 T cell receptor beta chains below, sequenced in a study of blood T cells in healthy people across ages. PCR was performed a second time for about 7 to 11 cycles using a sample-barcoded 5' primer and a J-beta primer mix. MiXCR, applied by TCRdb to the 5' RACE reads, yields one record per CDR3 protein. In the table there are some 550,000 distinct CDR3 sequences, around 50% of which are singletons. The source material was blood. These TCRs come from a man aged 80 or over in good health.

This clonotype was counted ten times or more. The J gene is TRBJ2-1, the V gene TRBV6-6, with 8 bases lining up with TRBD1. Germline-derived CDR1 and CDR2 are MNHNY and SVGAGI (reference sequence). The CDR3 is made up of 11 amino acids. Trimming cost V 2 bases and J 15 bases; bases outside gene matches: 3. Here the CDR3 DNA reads TGTGCCAGCAGTTACCAGGGGGCGACGTTCTTC. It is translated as CASSYQGATFF.

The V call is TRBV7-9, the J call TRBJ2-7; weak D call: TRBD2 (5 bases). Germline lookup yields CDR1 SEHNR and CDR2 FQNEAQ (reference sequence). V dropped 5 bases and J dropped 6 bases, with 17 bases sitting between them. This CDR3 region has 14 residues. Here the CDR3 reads CASSPDYPRVEQYF. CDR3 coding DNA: TGTGCCAGCAGCCCAGATTACCCGAGGGTCGAGCAGTACTTC.

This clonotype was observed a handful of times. CDR3: CSARIPAAGVKETQYF. The DNA for the CDR3 is TGCAGTGCTAGAATCCCAGCGGCGGGAGTAAAAGAGACCCAGTACTTC. The V gene is TRBV20-1, the J gene TRBJ2-5; 7 positions agree with TRBD2. The CDR3 runs 16 residues. V lost 2 bases and J lost 3; bases outside the gene matches: 12. The V gene's germline CDR1 is DFQATT and CDR2 SNEGSKA (reference sequence).

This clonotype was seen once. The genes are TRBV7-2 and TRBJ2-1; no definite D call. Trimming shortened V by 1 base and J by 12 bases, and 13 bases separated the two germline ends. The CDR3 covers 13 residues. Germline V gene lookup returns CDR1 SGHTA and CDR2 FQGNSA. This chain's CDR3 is CASSLERHSRQFF. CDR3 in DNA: TGTGCCAGCAGCTTAGAACGGCATTCTAGGCAGTTCTTC.

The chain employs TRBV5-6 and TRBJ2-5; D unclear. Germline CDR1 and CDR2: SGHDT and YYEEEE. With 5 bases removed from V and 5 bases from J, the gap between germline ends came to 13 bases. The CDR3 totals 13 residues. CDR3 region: CASSFQGWETQYF. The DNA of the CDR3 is TGTGCCAGCAGTTTTCAAGGATGGGAGACCCAGTACTTC.

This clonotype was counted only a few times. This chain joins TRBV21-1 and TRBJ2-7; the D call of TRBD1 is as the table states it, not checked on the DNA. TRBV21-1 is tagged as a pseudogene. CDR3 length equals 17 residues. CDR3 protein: CASSTKTGVNFSREQYF. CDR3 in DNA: TGTGCCAGCAGCACGAAGACAGGGGTAAATTTCTCTAGGGAGCAGTACTTC.

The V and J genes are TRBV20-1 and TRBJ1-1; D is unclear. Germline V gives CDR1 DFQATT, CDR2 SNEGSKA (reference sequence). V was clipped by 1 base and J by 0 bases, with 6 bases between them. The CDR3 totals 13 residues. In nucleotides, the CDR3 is TGCAGTGCTAGAGGGGCGGTGAACACTGAAGCTTTCTTT. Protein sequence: CSARGAVNTEAFF.

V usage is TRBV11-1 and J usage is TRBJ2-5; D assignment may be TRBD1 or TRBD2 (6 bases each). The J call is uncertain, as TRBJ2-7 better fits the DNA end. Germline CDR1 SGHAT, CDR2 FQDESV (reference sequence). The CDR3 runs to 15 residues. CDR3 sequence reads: CASSLARDTAYEQYF. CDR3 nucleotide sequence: TGTGCCAGCAGCTTAGCGCGGGACACTGCCTACGAGCAGTACTTC.

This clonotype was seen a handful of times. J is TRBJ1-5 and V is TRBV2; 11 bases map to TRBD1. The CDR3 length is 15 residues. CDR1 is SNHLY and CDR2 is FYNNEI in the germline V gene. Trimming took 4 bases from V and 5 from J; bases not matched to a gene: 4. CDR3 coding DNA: TGTGCCAGCAGTGGAGGGACAGGGGGTTATCAGCCCCAGCATTTT. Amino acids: CASSGGTGGYQPQHF.

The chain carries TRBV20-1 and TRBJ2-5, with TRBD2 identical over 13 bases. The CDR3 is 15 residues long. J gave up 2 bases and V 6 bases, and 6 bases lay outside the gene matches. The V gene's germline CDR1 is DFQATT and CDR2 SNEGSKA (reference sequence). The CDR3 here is CSATKLAGGQETQYF. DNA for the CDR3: TGCAGTGCAACTAAACTAGCGGGAGGGCAAGAGACCCAGTACTTC.

In DNA, the CDR3 is TGCAGTGCTATTGAGACTAGCAGGAGGAGCGCAGATACGCAGTATTTT. Translated: CSAIETSRRSADTQYF. The genes are TRBV20-1 and TRBJ2-3; TRBD2 matches 7 bases. V shed 4 bases and J 4 bases; nucleotides not matched to a gene: 14. The length of the CDR3 is 16 residues. Germline V lookup: CDR1 DFQATT, CDR2 SNEGSKA (reference sequence).

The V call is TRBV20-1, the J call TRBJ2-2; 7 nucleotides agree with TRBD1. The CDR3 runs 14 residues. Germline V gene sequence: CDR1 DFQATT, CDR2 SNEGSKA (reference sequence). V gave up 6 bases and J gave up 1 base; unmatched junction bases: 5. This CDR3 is CSAKDRVNTGELFF. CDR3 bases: TGCAGTGCAAAAGACAGGGTGAACACCGGGGAGCTGTTTTTT.